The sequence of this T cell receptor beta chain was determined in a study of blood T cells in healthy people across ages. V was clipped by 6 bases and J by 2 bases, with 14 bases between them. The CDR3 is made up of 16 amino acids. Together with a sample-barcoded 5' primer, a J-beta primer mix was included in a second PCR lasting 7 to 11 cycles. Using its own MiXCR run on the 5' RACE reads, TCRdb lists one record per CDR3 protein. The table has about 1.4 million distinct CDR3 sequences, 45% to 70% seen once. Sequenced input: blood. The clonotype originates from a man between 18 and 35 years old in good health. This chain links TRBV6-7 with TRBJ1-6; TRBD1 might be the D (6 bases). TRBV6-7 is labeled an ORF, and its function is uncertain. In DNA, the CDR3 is TGTGCCAGCAGGGCACCTTGGGGGCCCTATAATTCACCCCTCCACTTT. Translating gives CASRAPWGPYNSPLHF.